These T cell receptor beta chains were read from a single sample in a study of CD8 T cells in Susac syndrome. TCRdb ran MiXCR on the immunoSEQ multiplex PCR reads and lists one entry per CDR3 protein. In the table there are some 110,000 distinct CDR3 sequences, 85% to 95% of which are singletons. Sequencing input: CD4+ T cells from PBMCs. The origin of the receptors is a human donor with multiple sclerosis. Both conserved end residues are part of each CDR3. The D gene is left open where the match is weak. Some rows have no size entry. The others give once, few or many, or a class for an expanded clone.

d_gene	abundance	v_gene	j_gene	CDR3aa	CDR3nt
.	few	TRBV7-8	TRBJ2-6	CASSLGGAGANVLTF	TGTGCCAGCAGTTTAGGGGGGGCTGGGGCCAACGTCCTGACTTTC
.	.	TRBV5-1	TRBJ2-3	CASSPVPVADTQYF	TGCGCCAGCAGCCCGGTTCCAGTCGCAGATACGCAGTATTTT
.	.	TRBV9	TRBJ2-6	CASSPYLVGSGANVLTF	TGTGCCAGCAGCCCGTATCTTGTTGGCTCTGGGGCCAACGTCCTGACTTTC
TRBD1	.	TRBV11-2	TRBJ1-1	CASSLWTGISTEAFF	TGTGCCAGCAGCCTCTGGACAGGGATAAGCACTGAAGCTTTCTTT
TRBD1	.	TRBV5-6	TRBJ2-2	CASSPTGGFATGELFF	TGTGCCAGCAGCCCCACAGGGGGCTTCGCCACCGGGGAGCTGTTTTTT
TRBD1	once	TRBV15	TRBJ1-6	CATSKGQNNSPLHF	TGTGCCACCAGCAAGGGACAGAACAATTCACCCCTCCACTTT
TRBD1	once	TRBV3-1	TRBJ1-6	CASSRRTGGNSPLHF	TGTGCCAGCAGCCGAAGGACAGGGGGCAATTCACCCCTCCACTTT
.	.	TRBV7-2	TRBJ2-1	CASSLTSAFDEQFF	TGTGCCAGCAGCTTAACCTCAGCGTTCGATGAGCAGTTCTTC
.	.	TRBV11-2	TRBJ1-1	CASSLAAGNTEAFF	TGTGCCAGCAGCTTAGCAGCCGGGAACACTGAAGCTTTCTTT
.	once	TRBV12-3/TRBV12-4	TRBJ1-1	CASSWEGAEAEAFF	TGTGCCAGCAGTTGGGAGGGCGCGGAGGCTGAAGCTTTCTTT
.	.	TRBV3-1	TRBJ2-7	CASSQAWESSYEQYF	TGTGCCAGCAGCCAGGCTTGGGAGAGCTCCTACGAGCAGTACTTC
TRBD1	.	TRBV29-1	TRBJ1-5	CSFAQGGDSQPQHF	TGCAGCTTTGCACAGGGGGGGGATAGTCAGCCCCAGCATTTT
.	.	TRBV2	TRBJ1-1	CASSVLEDYGDTEAFF	TGTGCCAGCAGTGTATTAGAGGACTACGGGGACACTGAAGCTTTCTTT
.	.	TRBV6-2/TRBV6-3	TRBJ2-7	CASSYYHDPYEQYF	TGTGCCAGCAGTTACTATCACGATCCCTACGAGCAGTACTTC
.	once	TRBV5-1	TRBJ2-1	CASRLSTDEQFF	TGCGCCAGCAGACTATCGACAGATGAGCAGTTCTTC
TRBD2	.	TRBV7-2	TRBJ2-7	CASSLGLDYAEQYF	TGTGCCAGCAGCTTGGGACTAGACTACGCCGAGCAGTACTTC
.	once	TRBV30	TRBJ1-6	CAWDPDYYNSPLHF	TGTGCCTGGGATCCGGACTACTATAATTCACCCCTCCACTTT
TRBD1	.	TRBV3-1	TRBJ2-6	CASSSPTGDDSGANVLTF	TGTGCCAGCAGCTCTCCGACAGGGGATGACTCTGGGGCCAACGTCCTGACTTTC
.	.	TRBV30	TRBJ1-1	CAWMSSGVTEAFF	TGTGCCTGGATGTCGTCAGGGGTTACTGAAGCTTTCTTT
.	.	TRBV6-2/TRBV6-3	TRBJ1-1	CASLGARATEAFF	TGTGCTTCACTGGGGGCGCGGGCCACTGAAGCTTTCTTT
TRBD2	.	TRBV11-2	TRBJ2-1	CASSLRLAGGPGEQFF	TGTGCCAGCAGCTTAAGGCTAGCGGGGGGGCCTGGTGAGCAGTTCTTC
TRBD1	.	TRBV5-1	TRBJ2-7	CASSLGGTGAYEQYF	TGCGCCAGCAGCTTGGGGGGGACAGGGGCCTACGAGCAGTACTTC
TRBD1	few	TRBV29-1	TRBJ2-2	CSVGTGPTGELFF	TGCAGCGTGGGGACAGGGCCCACCGGGGAGCTTTTTTTT
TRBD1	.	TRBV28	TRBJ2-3	CASHAGTGRPGGTDTQYF	TGTGCCAGCCACGCCGGGACAGGGCGTCCGGGCGGCACAGATACGCAGTATTTT
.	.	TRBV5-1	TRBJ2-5	CASSSPNSTVVIETQYF	TGCGCCAGCAGCTCGCCTAATTCCACGGTCGTTATCGAGACCCAGTACTTC
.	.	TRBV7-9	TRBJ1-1	CASSIRPAEAFF	TGTGCCAGCAGCATTCGGCCCGCTGAAGCTTTCTTT
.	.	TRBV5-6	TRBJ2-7	CASSWSQGFYEQYF	TGTGCCAGCAGCTGGAGTCAGGGTTTCTACGAGCAGTACTTC
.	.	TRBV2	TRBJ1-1	CASSGDGYTEAFF	TGTGCCAGCAGCGGGGACGGTTACACTGAAGCTTTCTTT
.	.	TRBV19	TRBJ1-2	CASTVTHRGGYTF	TGTGCCAGTACCGTTACCCACAGAGGTGGCTACACCTTC
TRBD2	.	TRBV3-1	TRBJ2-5	CASTAVLLAGGSGTQYF	TGTGCCAGCACTGCGGTCCTACTAGCGGGGGGGTCCGGGACCCAGTACTTC
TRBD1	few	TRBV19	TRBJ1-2	CASSVQGNYGYTF	TGTGCCAGTAGTGTACAGGGGAACTATGGCTACACCTTC
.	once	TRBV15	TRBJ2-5	CATSRRGRGQSETQYF	TGTGCCACCAGCCGCCGCGGCCGGGGGCAATCAGAGACCCAGTACTTC
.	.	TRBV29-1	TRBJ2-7	CSVEDRGGSSYEQYF	TGCAGCGTTGAAGACAGGGGGGGCAGCTCCTACGAGCAGTACTTC
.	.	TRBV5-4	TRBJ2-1	CASSLPGLPQWEFF	TGTGCCAGCAGCTTACCAGGACTCCCACAGTGGGAATTCTTC
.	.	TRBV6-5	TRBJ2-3	CASSPQDAQFDTQYF	TGTGCCAGCAGCCCCCAAGATGCTCAGTTCGATACGCAGTATTTT
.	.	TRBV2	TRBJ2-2	CASSSGTNTGELFF	TGTGCCAGCAGTTCAGGGACGAACACCGGGGAGCTGTTTTTT
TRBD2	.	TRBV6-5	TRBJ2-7	CASSSPSGARNYEQYF	TGTGCCAGCAGTTCCCCAAGCGGGGCCCGGAACTACGAGCAGTACTTC
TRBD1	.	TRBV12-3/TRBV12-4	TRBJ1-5	CATSWDRGNQPQHF	TGTGCCACCAGTTGGGACAGGGGGAATCAGCCCCAGCATTTT
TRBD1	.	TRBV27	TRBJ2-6	CASRVAGRGLTTGANVLTF	TGTGCCAGCAGAGTGGCGGGCAGGGGGCTAACTACTGGGGCCAACGTCCTGACTTTC
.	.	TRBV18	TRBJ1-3	CASSPQSTSGNTIYF	TGTGCCAGCTCACCACAGTCAACCTCTGGAAACACCATATATTTT
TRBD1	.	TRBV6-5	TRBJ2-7	CASSFGQGFGNEQYF	TGTGCCAGCAGTTTTGGACAGGGGTTTGGTAACGAGCAGTACTTC
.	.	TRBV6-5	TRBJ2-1	CASSSFRSGPQTPLYNEQFF	TGTGCCAGCAGTTCCTTCCGATCCGGACCCCAAACACCTCTGTACAATGAGCAGTTCTTC
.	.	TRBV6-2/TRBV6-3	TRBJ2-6	CASSYSGANVLTF	TGTGCCAGCAGTTACTCTGGGGCCAACGTCCTGACTTTC
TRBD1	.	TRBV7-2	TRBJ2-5	CASSLQGQGGETQYF	TGTGCCAGCAGCCTACAGGGACAGGGCGGCGAGACCCAGTACTTC
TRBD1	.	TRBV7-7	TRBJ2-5	CASSPLRDRGRETQYF	TGTGCCAGCAGCCCACTCCGGGACAGGGGCCGAGAGACCCAGTACTTC
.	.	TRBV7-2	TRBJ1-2	CASSSPWGQNYGYTF	TGTGCCAGCAGCTCCCCATGGGGTCAGAACTATGGCTACACCTTC
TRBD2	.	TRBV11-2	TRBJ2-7	CASGGGYEQYF	TGTGCCAGCGGGGGGGGCTACGAGCAGTACTTC
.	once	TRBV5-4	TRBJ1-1	CASSMDNRFEAFF	TGTGCCAGCAGCATGGACAACCGTTTTGAAGCTTTCTTT
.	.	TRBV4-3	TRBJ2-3	CASSQDDVSSTDTQYF	TGCGCCAGCAGCCAAGATGATGTCAGCAGCACAGATACGCAGTATTTT
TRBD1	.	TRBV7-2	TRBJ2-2	CASSGTGTGELFF	TGTGCCAGCAGCGGGACAGGGACCGGGGAGCTGTTTTTT